The T cell receptor beta chain described here comes from a study of CD8+ T cells in alopecia areata. Broader study findings: Mice gave a clearer picture of TCR sharing than patients did, possibly for HLA-related reasons.

Sequencing used cDNA as its template, made by extracting RNA and reverse transcribing it. The table came from immunoSEQ multiplex PCR; TCRdb's copy has only in-frame clones and leaves some out. This sample has 13,000 to 15,000 clones, with under 60% found just once. The CDR3 is 14 residues long. Germline V lookup: CDR1 MNHEY, CDR2 SVGAGI. J lost 7 bases, V lost 2 bases, and 4 bases had no gene match. This clone was found once. Its target is not known. Alopecia areata patients gave lesional scalp punch biopsies and peripheral blood samples. The rearrangement joins TRBV6-5 to TRBJ2-2; TRBD2 agrees at 7 bases. The origin of this receptor is a human donor with alopecia areata. The input for sequencing was skin, taken at week 0. As DNA, the CDR3 is TGTGCCAGCAGTTACGGATGGGGGGGCGGGGAGCTGTTTTTT. It translates to CASSYGWGGGELFF.